Shown below are 25 T cell receptor beta chains from a single sample sequenced in a study of T cell changes during pregnancy in multiple sclerosis. The method was immunoSEQ multiplex PCR; TCRdb's version includes in-frame clones alone and lacks a portion of them. The sample carries tens of thousands of clones, roughly nine tenths recorded once. The material sequenced was peripheral blood, taken in the third trimester of pregnancy. The receptors derive from a female donor in good health, enrolled as a control in a pregnancy study.

The V call is TRBV6-4, the J call TRBJ2-3, with 7 bases identical to TRBD2. Germline V gene sequence: CDR1 MRHNA, CDR2 SNTAGT. V trimming: 4 bases; J trimming: 1 base; junction bases outside the gene matches: 2. The CDR3 has 14 amino acids. CDR3 in DNA: TGTGCCAGCAGTGGCCGGGGGGGCACAGATACGCAGTATTTT. Amino acid sequence: CASSGRGGTDTQYF.

This clone was observed a handful of times. This sequence joins TRBV7-2 and TRBJ2-7, with 8 bases fitting TRBD1. CDR1 and CDR2 (germline): SGHTA, FQGNSA. This CDR3 is built from 15 residues. V shed 1 base and J 6 bases; nucleotides not matched to a gene: 8. CDR3 amino acids: CASSLGQGAGSEQYF. The CDR3 bases are TGTGCCAGCAGCTTAGGGCAGGGGGCTGGGAGCGAGCAGTACTTC. The entire variable domain, with the rest obtained from reference TRBV7-2 and TRBJ2-7, is as follows: GAGVSQSPSNKVTEKGKDVELRCDPISGHTALYWYRQSLGQGLEFLIYFQGNSAPDKSGLPSDRFSAERTGGSVSTLTIQRTQQEDSAVYLCASSLGQGAGSEQYFGPGTRLTVT.

This chain uses TRBV27 with TRBJ1-2, with D perhaps TRBD1 (5 bases). Germline assignment: CDR1 MNHEY and CDR2 SMNVEV (reference sequence). V was clipped by 5 bases and J by 3 bases, with 13 bases between them. This CDR3 region has 14 residues. This chain's CDR3 is CASSRDGSYYGYTF. CDR3 sequence (DNA): TGTGCCAGCAGTAGGGACGGGAGTTACTATGGCTACACCTTC.

V is TRBV4-2 and J is TRBJ2-7; D remains ambiguous. CDR3 length equals 13 residues. Per the germline V gene, CDR1 is LGHNA and CDR2 is YNFKEQ. The V end lost 1 base, the J end lost 2 bases, and 6 bases lay between the germline ends. CDR3 bases: TGTGCCAGCAGCCAAGCGCGAGCCTACGAGCAGTACTTC. This translates into CASSQARAYEQYF.

This sequence joins TRBV5-4 and TRBJ1-1; 8 bases line up with TRBD1. V shed 4 bases, J shed 0 bases, and the junction held 5 bases outside the gene matches. The CDR3 has 15 residues. Germline CDR1 and CDR2: SGHNT and YYREEE (reference sequence). Here the CDR3 DNA reads TGTGCCAGCAGCCCTAGGACAGGGCTGAACACTGAAGCTTTCTTT. Translating gives CASSPRTGLNTEAFF.

This chain connects TRBV7-9 to TRBJ2-3; 11 bases line up with TRBD2. In germline, CDR1 is SEHNR, CDR2 FQNEAQ (reference sequence). The CDR3 loop spans 19 amino acids. After removal of 6 bases from V and 5 bases from J, the junction contained 19 bases not matched to a gene. The CDR3 spells CASSHPTSGVEFLGDTQYF. CDR3 sequence (DNA): TGTGCCAGCAGTCACCCGACTAGCGGGGTAGAATTCTTGGGAGATACGCAGTATTTT.

The gene calls are TRBV21-1 and TRBJ2-5; TRBD1, the D gene given by the table, was not confirmed from the DNA. TRBV21-1 is classified as a pseudogene. This CDR3 region has 13 residues. The CDR3 is CASPPGQEETQYF. CDR3 nucleotide sequence: TGTGCCAGCCCCCCGGGACAGGAAGAGACCCAGTACTTC.

There are a few counts of this clone. DNA for the CDR3: TGTGCCAGCAGTGAGTGGGACTTTAGGGGTAAAACAGATACGCAGTATTTT. Translated: CASSEWDFRGKTDTQYF. The rearrangement joins TRBV2 to TRBJ2-3, with D perhaps TRBD2 (6 bases). Trimming took 3 bases from V and 3 from J, leaving 19 bases between them. Germline lookup yields CDR1 SNHLY and CDR2 FYNNEI. CDR3 length: 17 residues.

V and J are TRBV7-9 and TRBJ1-1; D unresolved. The germline V and J ends were trimmed by 5 bases and 4 bases, with 11 bases remaining between them. The CDR3 length is 13 residues. Germline CDR1 is SEHNR and CDR2 is FQNEAQ (reference sequence). CDR3 in DNA: TGTGCCAGCAGCCTGGATGAGGGCACTGAAGCTTTCTTT. It translates to CASSLDEGTEAFF.

The rearrangement joins TRBV15 to TRBJ2-7, with 9 positions matching TRBD2. V gave up 0 bases and J gave up 3 bases; unmatched junction bases: 21. The CDR3 spans 21 residues. The germline V gene encodes CDR1 LNHNV and CDR2 YYDKDF (reference sequence). The CDR3 DNA reads as TGTGCCACCAGCAGAGATCGACCGATACCGGGACTAGCACGAGCCGGCTACGAGCAGTACTTC. Translation: CATSRDRPIPGLARAGYEQYF.

The chain recombines TRBV29-1 with TRBJ2-5; the D gene is possibly TRBD2 (6 bases). V was cut by 1 base and J by 4 bases, with 13 bases left in between. The CDR3 is 14 residues long. The V gene's germline CDR1 is SQVTM and CDR2 ANQGSEA. The CDR3 nucleotides are TGCAGCGTTGAAGCGAGACTAGGCGGAGAGACCCAGTACTTC. Translated, it gives CSVEARLGGETQYF.

Only a few counts were recorded for this clone. The V gene is TRBV5-8, the J gene TRBJ1-5; D remains unclear. Looked up from germline, CDR1 is SGHTS and CDR2 is YDEGEE. Trimming shortened V by 0 bases and J by 5 bases, and 9 bases separated the two germline ends. The CDR3 is made up of 14 amino acids. CDR3 sequence: CASSLGHRYQPQHF. The CDR3 coding sequence is TGTGCCAGCAGCTTGGGGCACAGATATCAGCCCCAGCATTTT.

The chain couples TRBV6-6 to TRBJ1-5, with unresolved D. Germline V CDR1 and CDR2: MNHNY, SVGAGI (reference sequence). Trimming left V 7 bases short and J 2 bases short, with 15 bases between. CDR3 length: 15 amino acids. The CDR3 DNA is TGTGCCAGCACCTCTCAAACGGCGGGCAATCAGCCCCAGCATTTT. Protein: CASTSQTAGNQPQHF.

The chain uses TRBV6-6 and TRBJ2-2, with D possibly TRBD2 on 6 matching bases. The CDR3 has 16 amino acids. V was clipped by 6 bases and J by 4 bases, with 18 bases between them. The germline gives CDR1 MNHNY, CDR2 SVGAGI (reference sequence). The CDR3 DNA sequence: TGTGCCAGCAGCCACTTGACGGGAGATGTCACCGGGGAGCTGTTTTTT. This codes for CASSHLTGDVTGELFF.

The chain joins TRBV6-4 to TRBJ2-3, with TRBD1 matching 10 bases. This CDR3 region has 15 residues. The J segment lost 2 bases and the V segment lost 6 bases, leaving 5 bases of the junction unmatched. Germline assignment: CDR1 MRHNA and CDR2 SNTAGT. DNA for the CDR3: TGTGCCAGCAGCCCTGGGACAGGGGACACAGATACGCAGTATTTT. It is translated as CASSPGTGDTDTQYF.

The V and J genes are TRBV30 and TRBJ1-5; tentative D call: TRBD1 (5 bases). Germline CDR1 GTSNPN, CDR2 SVGIG (reference sequence). CDR3 length: 12 amino acids. Trimming took 2 bases from V and 9 from J, leaving 11 bases between them. The CDR3 loop reads CAWSTGVRPQHF. The DNA of the CDR3 is TGTGCCTGGAGTACGGGGGTGAGGCCCCAGCATTTT.

The chain links TRBV5-1 to TRBJ1-1, with D possibly TRBD1 on 6 matching bases. V dropped 0 bases and J dropped 2 bases, with 11 bases sitting between them. From germline, CDR1 is SGHRS and CDR2 YFSETQ. CDR3 length: 15 residues. The CDR3 DNA follows: TGCGCCAGCAGCTTGGACACAGGGAGCAACACTGAAGCTTTCTTT. Its translation: CASSLDTGSNTEAFF.

Written as DNA, the CDR3 is TGTGCCACCAGCAGAGACCCTGCGGGGGACAGGGCAATCTACGAGCAGTACTTC. This translates into CATSRDPAGDRAIYEQYF. This chain links TRBV15 with TRBJ2-7, with 9 bases matching TRBD1. CDR1 and CDR2 from the germline V gene are LNHNV and YYDKDF (reference sequence). The V segment lost 0 bases and the J segment 3 bases; nucleotides outside the gene matches: 12. The length of the CDR3 is 18 residues. The variable domain in full, with the rest retrieved from reference TRBV15 and TRBJ2-7, is DAMVIQNPRYQVTQFGKPVTLSCSQTLNHNVMYWYQQKSSQAPKLLFHYYDKDFNNEADTPDNFQSRRPNTSFCFLDIRSPGLGDTAMYLCATSRDPAGDRAIYEQYFGPGTRLTVT.

This clone was seen just once. The J gene is TRBJ1-2, the V gene TRBV6-5; 7 positions match TRBD1. This CDR3 has 15 residues. V shed 6 bases, J shed 6 bases, and the junction held 13 bases outside the gene matches. Germline V gene lookup returns CDR1 MNHEY and CDR2 SVGAGI. In DNA, the CDR3 is TGTGCCAGCAGCCCCCGAGGGCAGGGGGACCATGGCTACACCTTC. It encodes CASSPRGQGDHGYTF.

CDR3 amino acids: CASSPAITGTGALLGTQYF. CDR3 nucleotides: TGTGCCAGCAGTCCGGCCATTACCGGGACAGGGGCTCTATTAGGGACCCAGTACTTC. The J gene is TRBJ2-5, the V gene TRBV7-2, with 10 bases aligning to TRBD1. CDR1 and CDR2 (germline): SGHTA, FQGNSA. The CDR3 is made up of 19 amino acids. The V gene end was trimmed by 6 bases and the J gene end by 7 bases; junction bases not matched to a gene: 23. The full variable domain, rest sourced from reference TRBV7-2 and TRBJ2-5, is GAGVSQSPSNKVTEKGKDVELRCDPISGHTALYWYRQSLGQGLEFLIYFQGNSAPDKSGLPSDRFSAERTGGSVSTLTIQRTQQEDSAVYLCASSPAITGTGALLGTQYFGPGTRLLVL.

This chain uses TRBV6-1 with TRBJ2-4; TRBD1 aligns across 10 bases. The CDR3 extends over 15 amino acids. Germline assignment: CDR1 MNHNS and CDR2 SASEGT. Trimming at V came to 6 bases and at J to 7 bases, leaving 9 bases not matched to a gene. The CDR3 loop reads CASSAGQGSINIQYF. CDR3 DNA: TGTGCCAGCAGCGCGGGACAGGGGTCCATTAACATTCAGTACTTC.

The gene calls are TRBV5-4 and TRBJ2-3; 8 nucleotides line up with TRBD2. Germline V gene lookup returns CDR1 SGHNT and CDR2 YYREEE (reference sequence). Trimming cost V 0 bases and J 6 bases; bases outside gene matches: 9. This CDR3 spans 16 amino acids. The CDR3 region is CASSLGASGGGDTQYF. For the CDR3, the DNA is TGTGCCAGCAGCTTGGGGGCCAGCGGGGGAGGGGATACGCAGTATTTT.

V and J are TRBV6-5 and TRBJ1-5; 9 bases agree with TRBD1. V lost 4 bases to trimming and J lost 4 bases; unmatched junction nucleotides: 8. This CDR3 has 16 residues. The germline gives CDR1 MNHEY, CDR2 SVGAGI. The CDR3 loop is CASSSYPGTGNQPQHF. Written as DNA, the CDR3 is TGTGCCAGCAGTTCCTACCCCGGGACAGGGAATCAGCCCCAGCATTTT.

The chain couples TRBV6-1 to TRBJ1-5; D not resolved. The V end was cut by 7 bases, the J end by 3 bases, with 10 bases between. Germline V gene data show CDR1 as MNHNS and CDR2 as SASEGT. The CDR3 has 13 residues. The CDR3 coding sequence is TGTGCCAGCATGAGTTGGGCCAATCAGCCCCAGCATTTT. Its protein product is CASMSWANQPQHF.

V is TRBV28 and J is TRBJ1-5, with 9 positions matching TRBD1. Losses at the gene ends were 5 bases for V and 6 bases for J; bases not matched to a gene: 11. This CDR3 has 16 amino acids. Germline values: CDR1 MDHEN, CDR2 SYDVKM. CDR3 in amino acids: CASSLSQGTGSQPQHF. CDR3 bases: TGTGCCAGCAGTCTCAGCCAGGGGACAGGGAGTCAGCCCCAGCATTTT.